The present T cell receptor beta chain was sequenced within a study of blood T cell repertoires in COVID-19. Assay used: immunoSEQ multiplex PCR; TCRdb lists only in-frame clones, some missing. The top ten clones hold around 3.7% of a sample with about 86,000 clones, 85% of them seen once. Germline CDR1 and CDR2: LGHDT and YNNKEL (reference sequence). This CDR3 is 14 amino acids long. Trimming removed 4 bases from V and 4 bases from J, with 13 bases in between. This clone turned up a few times. The J gene is TRBJ1-1, the V gene TRBV3-1 (or the pseudogene TRBV3-2), with D tentatively TRBD1 (6 bases). What was sequenced was peripheral blood. This sequence originates from a man between 45 and 60 years old with acute or convalescent COVID-19. This chain's CDR3 is CASSPSQGTTEAFF. The CDR3 nucleotides are TGTGCCAGCAGCCCGTCTCAGGGGACCACTGAAGCTTTCTTT.